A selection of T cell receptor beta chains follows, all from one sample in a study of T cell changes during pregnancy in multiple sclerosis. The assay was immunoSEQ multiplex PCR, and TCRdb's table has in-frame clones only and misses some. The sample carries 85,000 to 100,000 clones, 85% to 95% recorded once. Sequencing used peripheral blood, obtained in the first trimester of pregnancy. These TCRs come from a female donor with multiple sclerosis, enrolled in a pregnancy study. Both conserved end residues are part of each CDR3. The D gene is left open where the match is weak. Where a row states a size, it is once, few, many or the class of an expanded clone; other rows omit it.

TGTGCCAGCAAAGTTTTGGGGAGTCATCAGCCCCAGCATTTT CASKVLGSHQPQHF few . TRBJ1-5 TRBV28
TGTGCCACCCACCGGGACAGAGATCAGCCCCAGCATTTT CATHRDRDQPQHF . TRBD1 TRBJ1-5 TRBV19
TGTGCCAGCAGCTTAACCCCTGGGACTAGCGGGAGTCATACGCAGTATTTT CASSLTPGTSGSHTQYF . TRBD2 TRBJ2-3 TRBV7-3
TGTGCCAGCAGTTTCTGGCTCCATGAGCAGTTCTTC CASSFWLHEQFF few . TRBJ2-1 TRBV28
TGTGCCAGCAGCTTGGAAGCTAGCGGGCACACAGATACGCAGTATTTT CASSLEASGHTDTQYF . TRBD2 TRBJ2-3 TRBV5-6
TGCGCCAGCAGTCAACCCAGGACGGGGACTCCTAGATGGCACGAGCAGTACTTC CASSQPRTGTPRWHEQYF . . TRBJ2-7 TRBV23-1
TGTGCCTGGAGTGTCGGGACTCCCGACGGGCAGTTCTTC CAWSVGTPDGQFF once . TRBJ2-1 TRBV30
TGTGCCAGCAGCGTTGAGGCGGGAGGGCCGGATGAGCAGTTCTTC CASSVEAGGPDEQFF . TRBD2 TRBJ2-1 TRBV9
TGTGCCACCAGCAGAGATAGTAGAACAGAAGCACCCCTCCACTTT CATSRDSRTEAPLHF . . TRBJ1-6 TRBV15
TGTGCTACGAGTACGAGGCGGACAGGGAAAGAGACCCAGTACTTC CATSTRRTGKETQYF . TRBD1 TRBJ2-5 TRBV19
TGTGCCAGCAGTGTTGACAGGGGGCGTGAAGATACGCAGTATTTT CASSVDRGREDTQYF . TRBD1 TRBJ2-3 TRBV2
TGTGCCAGCAGCGTAGCCCCAGGGGGCACTGAAGCTTTCTTT CASSVAPGGTEAFF . TRBD1 TRBJ1-1 TRBV9
TGTGCCAGCAGCCCACAGGGGGTATTATATGGCTACACCTTC CASSPQGVLYGYTF . TRBD1 TRBJ1-2 TRBV2
TGTGCCAGTAGTATCCGGGGACTGTCCTACGAGCAGTACTTC CASSIRGLSYEQYF . . TRBJ2-7 TRBV19
TGTGCCAGCACCCGGGATAACACCGGGGAGCTGTTTTTT CASTRDNTGELFF . . TRBJ2-2 TRBV2
TGTGCCAGCAGCCCACGGAGGGGAGGTCGCAATGAGCAGTTCTTC CASSPRRGGRNEQFF . . TRBJ2-1 TRBV7-9
TGTGCCAGTAGACCCGGGACTAGCGCCGACAATGAGCAGTTCTTC CASRPGTSADNEQFF . TRBD2 TRBJ2-1 TRBV19
TGTGCCAGCAGCTTAGGCCGCTGGGAGGGGTTCTACGAGCAGTACTTC CASSLGRWEGFYEQYF . TRBD2 TRBJ2-7 TRBV13
TGTGCCAGCAGCTCAGGATGGGGGGTCTCCTACGAGCAGTACTTC CASSSGWGVSYEQYF . . TRBJ2-7 TRBV7-9
TGTGCCAGCAGGGGTGCCGGGGAGCTGTTTTTT CASRGAGELFF . . TRBJ2-2 TRBV19
TGCGCCAGCAGCCCAATAGGGGGCCCCGGCACCGGGGAGCTGTTTTTT CASSPIGGPGTGELFF . TRBD1 TRBJ2-2 TRBV5-1
TGTGCCAGCAGTTTAGGGCAGACAGGGGGCTACACAGATACGCAGTATTTT CASSLGQTGGYTDTQYF . TRBD1 TRBJ2-3 TRBV27
TGTGCCAGCAGCCGACCGACCTCGGGACTTCAAACCTACGAGCAGTACTTC CASSRPTSGLQTYEQYF once . TRBJ2-7 TRBV5-4
TGTGCCAGCAGTAGCTCTAGCGGGAGTGCAAAGTGGTACTTC CASSSSSGSAKWYF . TRBD2 TRBJ2-7 TRBV6-5
TGTGCCAGCAGTTACTCATCCCGGAGCAATCAGCCCCAGCATTTT CASSYSSRSNQPQHF . . TRBJ1-5 TRBV6-6
TGTGCCAGCAGCCCCGGGACAGGGGGCGTGATGGGCACAGATACGCAGTATTTT CASSPGTGGVMGTDTQYF . TRBD1 TRBJ2-3 TRBV5-6
TGTGCCAGCAGCTTGTTGATAGCGGGAGGGATTGGGTCCTACGAGCAGTACTTC CASSLLIAGGIGSYEQYF . TRBD2 TRBJ2-7 TRBV5-6
TGTGCCAGCAGTTACACGGGGAGTCAAGAGACCCAGTACTTC CASSYTGSQETQYF . . TRBJ2-5 TRBV6-5
TGTGCCAGCAGCCCCTCGAACACTGAAGCTTTCTTT CASSPSNTEAFF . . TRBJ1-1 TRBV7-9
TGCGCCAGCAAGGGGCAAGAGACCCAGTACTTC CASKGQETQYF once . TRBJ2-5 TRBV5-1
TGTGCCAGCAGCCGAGACACAACCTACGAGCAGTACTTC CASSRDTTYEQYF . . TRBJ2-7 TRBV4-2
TGTGCCAGCAGCGCCCGGGGTAGCCTGCTCCAAATTAGCACAGATACGCAGTATTTT CASSARGSLLQISTDTQYF . . TRBJ2-3 TRBV7-6
TGTGCCAGCAGTCCCCAGGGGTTAGCGGGCGAAGAGACCCAGTACTTC CASSPQGLAGEETQYF . . TRBJ2-5 TRBV5-8
TGCGCCAGCAGTGAGTCTGGCAGCAATCAGCCCCAGCATTTT CASSESGSNQPQHF . . TRBJ1-5 TRBV10-2
TGTGCCAGCAGTTTATGGGGGGACAGTCGAAACACCATATATTTT CASSLWGDSRNTIYF . TRBD1 TRBJ1-3 TRBV28
TGTGCCAGCTCACCACCGACCGGACTCTACACCTTC CASSPPTGLYTF . . TRBJ1-2 TRBV18
TGTGCCACCAACCGGGACAGGGTTTTGAATGAGCAGTTCTTC CATNRDRVLNEQFF . TRBD1 TRBJ2-1 TRBV28
TGTGCCACCAGCGGGGTAGGGTACGAGCAGTACTTC CATSGVGYEQYF . TRBD2 TRBJ2-7 TRBV2
TGCAGCGTCGCCCGGGGCTCCTACGAGCAGTACTTC CSVARGSYEQYF . . TRBJ2-7 TRBV29-1
TGCGCCAGCAGCCGGGGGGGGACAGGGAACGAGCAGTACTTC CASSRGGTGNEQYF . . TRBJ2-7 TRBV5-1
TGTGCCAGTAGTAGACCACTAGCGGCAACCTACAATGAGCAGTTCTTC CASSRPLAATYNEQFF . TRBD2 TRBJ2-1 TRBV19
TGTGCCAGCAGCTTAAGGGGCATACCGTACAATGAGCAGTTCTTC CASSLRGIPYNEQFF . . TRBJ2-1 TRBV5-4
TGTGCCAGCACTCTGTCCGGGACAGCAGGAAACACCATATATTTT CASTLSGTAGNTIYF . TRBD1 TRBJ1-3 TRBV6-5
TGTGCCATCAGTGAGTCCTCGAACGGACTAGCGGTATACGAGCAGTACTTC CAISESSNGLAVYEQYF . TRBD2 TRBJ2-7 TRBV10-3
TGCACCAGCAGCCAAGACGGACTAGCGGGAGGAGGTACGCAGTATTTT CTSSQDGLAGGGTQYF few . TRBJ2-3 TRBV1
TGTGCCAGCAGTAGACTAAGGGGGACTGAGCAGTTCTTC CASSRLRGTEQFF . . TRBJ2-1 TRBV9
TGCGCCAGCAGCGTTGGACAGGGGGCAGGTGGCTACACCTTC CASSVGQGAGGYTF . TRBD1 TRBJ1-2 TRBV5-1
TGTGCCAGCAGCAAGAGGGACAGGGGAAGTGAAGCTTTCTTT CASSKRDRGSEAFF . TRBD1 TRBJ1-1 TRBV9
TGCGCCAGCAGCCCCCCTACAGGGCTGGGGGAGACCCAGTACTTC CASSPPTGLGETQYF . . TRBJ2-5 TRBV5-1
TGCGCCAGCAGCCAGTTACCCGGGACTAGCGACATAACCTACAATGAGCAGTTCTTC CASSQLPGTSDITYNEQFF . TRBD2 TRBJ2-1 TRBV4-3
TGTGCCAGTAGTATAGATCCAGCGGGAGGAATTCAGTACTTC CASSIDPAGGIQYF . TRBD2 TRBJ2-4 TRBV19
TGTGCCAGCAGTGACCGAGGCCGCGGGGTCTACGAGCAGTACTTC CASSDRGRGVYEQYF . . TRBJ2-7 TRBV6-4
TGTGCCAGTAATCCGGACAGGGGGCGCGGCTACACCTTC CASNPDRGRGYTF . TRBD1 TRBJ1-2 TRBV19
TGTGCCAGCAGTGAAGACGGTTTGTTCCAGCCCCAGCATTTT CASSEDGLFQPQHF . . TRBJ1-5 TRBV2
TGTGCCAGCAGCGCCACAACAGGGGGCGACTATGGCTACACCTTC CASSATTGGDYGYTF once TRBD1 TRBJ1-2 TRBV9
TGTGCCAGCAGCGCCGGGACTAGCGCCTACAATGAGCAGTTCTTC CASSAGTSAYNEQFF . TRBD2 TRBJ2-1 TRBV7-2
TGCGCCAGCAGCCAAGGACTAGCGGGATTCAATGAGCAGTTCTTC CASSQGLAGFNEQFF once TRBD2 TRBJ2-1 TRBV4-1
TGTGCCAGCACCCCTTCGGGGGGGGTCTACAATGAGCAGTTCTTC CASTPSGGVYNEQFF . TRBD2 TRBJ2-1 TRBV7-9
TGTGCCATAAGGAGCGCCGCGAACACCGGGGAGCTGTTTTTT CAIRSAANTGELFF . . TRBJ2-2 TRBV19
TGTGCCAGCAGTTTCGCACTAGCGGGAGCCCCTGAGCAGTTCTTC CASSFALAGAPEQFF once TRBD2 TRBJ2-1 TRBV27